This T cell receptor (beta chain) was sequenced for a study of tumor and adjacent non-tumor tissue in lung cancer. In this sample, this clonotype turned up once. The junction does not match germline at one end; this may be a read error. The library came from three nested PCR rounds adapted from ARM-PCR protocols. TCRdb re-called the multiplex PCR reads through MiXCR, storing one row per CDR3 protein. In the table there are 120,000 or so distinct CDR3 sequences, over 65% of which are singletons. RNA was extracted from bulk tissue without any cell sorting. Sequencing used lung tumor tissue. The sequence was obtained from a man in his thirties or forties with non-small cell lung cancer.

In DNA form, the CDR3 reads TGCAGTGCTAGAGAGTCCAGGGGGCTTAGCAATCAGCCCCAGGATTTT. This translates into CSARESRGLSNQPQDF. The rearrangement joins TRBV20-1 to TRBJ1-5, with 8 bases that match TRBD1. Germline V gene sequence: CDR1 DFQATT, CDR2 SNEGSKA (reference sequence). This CDR3 region has 16 residues.